The rows below give T cell receptor beta chains drawn from one sample of a study of T cell repertoires in cytomegalovirus infection. MiXCR, applied by TCRdb to the reads, yields one record per CDR3 protein. The profile shows about half a million distinct CDR3 sequences, 30% to 40% of them singletons. For these TCRs, the target antigens are not known. The source material was cultured PBMCs, sampled from culture after CMV antigen stimulation. These receptors were obtained from a human donor in good health (CMV status not recorded). Some clones in this sample may be carry-over from other donors' samples. Both conserved end residues are part of each CDR3. A row's size may be missing; if present it is once, few, many or a size class.

TRBV7-8,TRBJ1-6,many,CASSLDLGNSPLHF
TRBV6-2/TRBV6-3,TRBJ2-3,few,CASSSDGQGRTDTQYF
TRBV19,TRBJ2-1,few,CASSNQRNEQFF
TRBV5-8,TRBJ2-2,NA,CASSWRALNTGELFF
TRBV7-6,TRBJ1-4,few,CASSGQGGTNEKLFF
TRBV12-3/TRBV12-4,TRBJ2-1,NA,CASSGSATNNEQFF
TRBV29-1,TRBJ2-1,NA,CSVELSSYNEQFF
TRBV19,TRBJ2-5,NA,CASSKEEETQYF
TRBV7-2,TRBJ2-5,NA,CASSAGEAASRTQYF
TRBV25-1,TRBJ1-3,NA,CASSDGFSGNTIYF
TRBV7-2,TRBJ2-1,few,CASSFTSSRTTEQFF
TRBV6-2/TRBV6-3,TRBJ1-1,NA,CASSYEGGTERMNTEAFF
TRBV7-6,TRBJ1-5,many,CASSLGRNRGPNQPQHF
TRBV7-2,TRBJ1-2,few,CASSQNREAYGYTF
TRBV12-3/TRBV12-4,TRBJ1-1,NA,CASSFQTGGSAEAFF
TRBV7-2,TRBJ2-3,NA,CASREWDTQYF
TRBV28,TRBJ2-7,NA,CASSLWGAGDYEQYF
TRBV4-1,TRBJ1-2,few,CASSQDLRGVDYGYTF
TRBV7-2,TRBJ1-1,few,CASSFLPRGSEAFF
TRBV15,TRBJ1-1,few,CATSSILGGAGTEAFF
TRBV5-1,TRBJ1-5,NA,CASSLGDNQPQHF
TRBV5-6,TRBJ2-3,NA,CASSQPREQRPDTQYF
TRBV7-2,TRBJ1-5,once,CASSPGTDYYSNQPQHF
TRBV6-2/TRBV6-3,TRBJ2-1,few,CASSYSGSSDEQFF
TRBV10-3,TRBJ1-2,few,CAISPDSNYGYTF
TRBV19,TRBJ1-2,NA,CASSGTNYGYTF
TRBV4-3,TRBJ2-1,few,CASSQDLGFVGEQFF
TRBV7-2,TRBJ1-2,many,CASSPKTGMLSYGYTF
TRBV6-1,TRBJ2-5,NA,CASSDYGILGGWETQYF
TRBV25-1,TRBJ2-5,few,CASSDRWGRFRETQYF
TRBV5-4,TRBJ2-7,NA,CASSSGQRSSYEQYF
TRBV11-3,TRBJ1-1,NA,CASTRGGEAFF
TRBV28,TRBJ1-2,NA,CASSLPLYGYTF
TRBV24-1,TRBJ2-2,NA,CATSDFAGGPNTGELFF
TRBV6-5,TRBJ2-5,NA,CASSAVKGEIQYF
TRBV4-3,TRBJ1-1,many,CASSHNRVLGDTEAFF
TRBV12-3/TRBV12-4,TRBJ2-7,NA,CASSLLGTGYEQYF